A single sample is the source of the 11 T cell receptor beta chains below, sequenced in a study of T cell responses to AZD1222 COVID-19 vaccine. Only in-frame clones appear in the TCRdb table, and some are missing; sequencing was by immunoSEQ multiplex PCR. The sample includes about 170,000 clones, around 85% seen only once; the top ten take approximately 1%. The source material was peripheral blood, sampled 28 days after the second AZD1222 dose. Receptors were obtained from an adult who received the AZD1222 COVID-19 vaccine.

The V call is TRBV6-2 or TRBV6-3, the J call TRBJ1-2; D unresolved. Deletions cut 5 bases from V and 1 base from J, with 5 bases between. Germline V CDR1 and CDR2: MNHEY, SVGEGT. The CDR3 sequence is 12 residues long. The CDR3 DNA follows: TGTGCCAGCAGTCGTAATAACTATGGCTACACCTTC. It is translated as CASSRNNYGYTF.

The V call is TRBV19, the J call TRBJ1-3; D not resolved. The germline CDR1 and CDR2 sequences are LNHDA and SQIVND (reference sequence). V was clipped by 8 bases and J by 1 base, with 15 bases between them. This CDR3 is built from 15 residues. The CDR3 is CASGPSGGSGNTIYF. CDR3 DNA sequence: TGTGCCAGTGGCCCCTCCGGCGGATCTGGAAACACCATATATTTT.

This clone was recorded once. Other DNA sequences in this specimen translate into the identical CDR3. The CDR3 protein is CASSQDRGNSPLHF. CDR3 DNA sequence: TGTGCCAGCAGCCAAGATCGGGGTAATTCACCCCTCCACTTT. The chain couples TRBV14 to TRBJ1-6, with unresolved D. V lost 0 bases and J 6 bases, leaving 6 bases between the germline ends. The germline V gene has CDR1 SGHDN and CDR2 FVKESK. The CDR3 contains 14 residues.

CDR3 sequence reads: CASSYSKRQMNTEAFF. The DNA of the CDR3 is TGTGCCAGCAGTTACTCGAAACGACAGATGAACACTGAAGCTTTCTTT. This chain connects TRBV6-5 to TRBJ1-1; D might be TRBD1 (5 bases). With 0 bases removed from V and 0 bases from J, the gap between germline ends came to 11 bases. Germline lookup yields CDR1 MNHEY and CDR2 SVGAGI. The CDR3 has 16 residues.

The chain recombines TRBV7-8 with TRBJ1-4; the D is unclear. The V gene lost 1 base and the J gene lost 7 bases, with 13 bases spanning the gap. The CDR3 is 15 amino acids. Germline V CDR1 and CDR2: SGHVS, FQNEAQ. CDR3 amino acids: CASSLERVVGEKLFF. Here the CDR3 DNA reads TGTGCCAGCAGCTTAGAGAGGGTTGTCGGTGAAAAACTGTTTTTT.

The genes are TRBV5-1 and TRBJ1-1; TRBD1 matches 7 bases. The germline V gene encodes CDR1 SGHRS and CDR2 YFSETQ. Trimming cost V 8 bases and J 0 bases; bases outside gene matches: 10. This CDR3 is built from 15 residues. The DNA for the CDR3 is TGCGCCAGTCGCCTCAGACAGGGAATGAACACTGAAGCTTTCTTT. The encoded protein is CASRLRQGMNTEAFF.

The chain links TRBV4-2 to TRBJ2-1; 15 nucleotides align to TRBD2. The CDR3 is made up of 17 amino acids. V dropped 0 bases and J dropped 4; count of bases not matched to a gene: 1. CDR1 is LGHNA and CDR2 is YNFKEQ in the germline V gene. The CDR3: CASSQEGTSGGYNEQFF. The CDR3, as DNA: TGTGCCAGCAGCCAAGAGGGGACTAGCGGGGGGTACAATGAGCAGTTCTTC.

For the CDR3, the DNA is TGTGCCAGCAGCTTAAGGGGGGGTTGGGGACTAGCGGGCTACGAGCAGTACTTC. It translates to CASSLRGGWGLAGYEQYF. V usage is TRBV7-8 and J usage is TRBJ2-7, with 12 bases fitting TRBD2. The CDR3 consists of 18 residues. V shed 2 bases and J 3 bases; nucleotides not matched to a gene: 11. Germline CDR1 SGHVS, CDR2 FQNEAQ. The full variable domain, completed using reference TRBV7-8 and TRBJ2-7, is GAGVSQSPRYKVAKRGQDVALRCDPISGHVSLFWYQQALGQGPEFLTYFQNEAQLDKSGLPSDRFFAERPEGSVSTLKIQRTQQEDSAVYLCASSLRGGWGLAGYEQYFGPGTRLTVT.

The chain uses TRBV6-5 and TRBJ2-7, with D unresolved. The germline V gene encodes CDR1 MNHEY and CDR2 SVGAGI. V lost 2 bases to trimming and J lost 0 bases, with 11 bases between them. This CDR3 has 15 amino acids. This CDR3 reads CASSYTTASSYEQYF. The CDR3 nucleotides read TGTGCCAGCAGTTACACAACAGCCAGCTCCTACGAGCAGTACTTC.

The CDR3 bases are TGTGCCAGCAGCCAAGCCTCATGGACAGGGGGCTATGGCTACACCTTC. Encoded protein: CASSQASWTGGYGYTF. J is TRBJ1-2 and V is TRBV4-2; 10 bases agree with TRBD1. This CDR3 spans 16 amino acids. The trim removed 1 base at V and 4 bases at J, leaving 6 bases unmatched. Germline CDR1 and CDR2: LGHNA and YNFKEQ.

The gene calls are TRBV7-9 and TRBJ1-2; 9 positions agree with TRBD1. Looked up from germline, CDR1 is SEHNR and CDR2 is FQNEAQ (reference sequence). There are 15 residues in the CDR3. The trim removed 2 bases at V and 4 bases at J, leaving 5 bases unmatched. CDR3 DNA: TGTGCCAGCAGCTTATTGACAGGGGGTTCCTATGGCTACACCTTC. Translated, it gives CASSLLTGGSYGYTF.